The present T cell receptor (beta chain) was sequenced within a study of Graves' ophthalmopathy and Graves' hyperthyroidism. Study results and caveats: Between ophthalmopathy and stable hyperthyroidism, a 13-signature model drew a separation with around 88% sensitivity and about 80% specificity.

The length of the CDR3 is 12 residues. V lost 5 bases to trimming and J lost 11 bases, with 13 bases between them. In this sample, this clonotype turned up many times. The antigen remains unidentified. CDR3 regions of TCR beta were amplified from RNA transcripts. Second-round multiplex PCR followed a first-round RT-PCR using HTBI primers. Using its own MiXCR run on the multiplex PCR reads, TCRdb lists one record per CDR3 protein. This table holds under 200,000 distinct CDR3 sequences, 37% found once. Having ophthalmopathy, the donors showed moderate-to-severe activity, CAS ≥3 and NOSPECS ≥4, with disease lasting under 3 months. Thyroid ultrasound, orbital computed tomography, TRAb, serum thyroxine and clinical symptoms formed the basis of diagnosis. As the starting material, 9.5 to 10 ml of fresh peripheral blood yielded the PBMCs.

Material: peripheral blood. The chain links TRBV12-3 or TRBV12-4 to TRBJ1-5; D gene uncertain. The sequence came from a woman in her forties with Graves' ophthalmopathy. CDR3 nucleotide sequence: TGTGCCAGCAGTCCCTACGATGAGACCCAGCATTTT. It encodes CASSPYDETQHF.